Listed here are 3 T cell receptor beta chains from one sample, sequenced in a study of neurological immune-mediated disorders. MiXCR was run by TCRdb on the 5' RACE reads, yielding one entry per CDR3 protein. Among some 47,000 distinct CDR3 sequences, approximately 16% were seen once, and the ten largest hold under 4.5%. Sequencing used PBMCs. These TCRs come from a man aged 55 to 70 in good health.

This clonotype was detected many times. The V call is TRBV5-1, the J call TRBJ2-7; 9 bases fit TRBD2. V trimming: 0 bases; J trimming: 5 bases; junction bases outside the gene matches: 3. Germline CDR1 reads SGHRS; CDR2 reads YFSETQ. The CDR3 is made up of 14 amino acids. DNA of the CDR3: TGCGCCAGCAGCTTGGTAGCGGGAGCAAACGAGCAGTACTTC. This encodes CASSLVAGANEQYF.

This clonotype came up many times. The chain joins TRBV6-5 to TRBJ2-3; no definite D call. The CDR3 length is 14 residues. V dropped 2 bases and J dropped 0 bases, with 6 bases sitting between them. Germline V gene data show CDR1 as MNHEY and CDR2 as SVGAGI. DNA of the CDR3: TGTGCCAGCAGTTACGATGCTAGCACAGATACGCAGTATTTT. Its protein is CASSYDASTDTQYF.

This clonotype showed up many times. The gene calls are TRBV6-2 or TRBV6-3 and TRBJ2-6, with TRBD1 as a possible D gene (6 bases). Germline V gene sequence: CDR1 MNHEY, CDR2 SVGEGT. The CDR3 is 20 residues long. V lost 0 bases, J lost 4 bases, and 22 bases lay in between. In nucleotides, the CDR3 is TGTGCCAGCAGTTACTCGAGTTCGGTAGGCCAGGGGAGAGGGGCCAACGTCCTGACTTTC. It translates to CASSYSSSVGQGRGANVLTF.